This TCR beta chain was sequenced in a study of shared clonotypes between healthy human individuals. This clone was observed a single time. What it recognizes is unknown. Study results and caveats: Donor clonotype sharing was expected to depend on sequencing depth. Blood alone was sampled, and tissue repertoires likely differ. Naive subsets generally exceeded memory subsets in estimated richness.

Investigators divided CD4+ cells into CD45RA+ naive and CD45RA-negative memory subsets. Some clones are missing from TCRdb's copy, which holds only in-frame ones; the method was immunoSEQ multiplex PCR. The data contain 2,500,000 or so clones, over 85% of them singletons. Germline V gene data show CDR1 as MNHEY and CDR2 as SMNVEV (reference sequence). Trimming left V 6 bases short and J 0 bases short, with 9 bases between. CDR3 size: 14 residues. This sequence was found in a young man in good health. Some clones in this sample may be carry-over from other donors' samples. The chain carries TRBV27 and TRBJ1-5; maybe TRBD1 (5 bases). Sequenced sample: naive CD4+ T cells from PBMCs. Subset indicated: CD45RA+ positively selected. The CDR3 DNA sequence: TGTGCCAGCAGCGACAGCGTTAGCAATCAGCCCCAGCATTTT. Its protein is CASSDSVSNQPQHF.